The sequence of this T cell receptor (beta chain) was determined in a study of shared clonotypes between healthy human individuals. Across the whole study: There were three CD4 naive, three CD4 memory, two CD8 naive and one CD8 memory plates per donor. Study-level points and caveats: The study found lower generation probabilities in non-shared clonotypes than in those shared by all four donors.

As to this clone: Antigen: not known.

The investigators split CD4+ cells into a CD45RA+ naive subset and a CD45RA-negative memory subset. From germline, CDR1 is MNHEY and CDR2 SVGAGI. This CDR3 is built from 13 residues. Trimming took off 4 bases at V and 1 base at J, with 8 bases between the two ends. Study processing details: Filtering was not the same, since immunoSEQ gave junction-only sequences without quality scores. TCRdb's table, derived via immunoSEQ multiplex PCR, lists solely in-frame clones and lacks some. For V, J and clone size, that table is used; D and trimming come from the DNA. The sample has over a million clones, roughly 75% seen once; the top ten hold about 1.5%.

The genes are TRBV6-5 and TRBJ2-7, with a possible D match to TRBD2 (5 bases). This receptor was taken from a man between 18 and 35 years old in good health. The sequencing input was memory CD4+ T cells sorted from blood. Regarding subset: CD45RA-negative fraction. In nucleotides, the CDR3 is TGTGCCAGCAGTTCCGGGAATTCCTACGAGCAGTACTTC. Amino acids: CASSSGNSYEQYF.